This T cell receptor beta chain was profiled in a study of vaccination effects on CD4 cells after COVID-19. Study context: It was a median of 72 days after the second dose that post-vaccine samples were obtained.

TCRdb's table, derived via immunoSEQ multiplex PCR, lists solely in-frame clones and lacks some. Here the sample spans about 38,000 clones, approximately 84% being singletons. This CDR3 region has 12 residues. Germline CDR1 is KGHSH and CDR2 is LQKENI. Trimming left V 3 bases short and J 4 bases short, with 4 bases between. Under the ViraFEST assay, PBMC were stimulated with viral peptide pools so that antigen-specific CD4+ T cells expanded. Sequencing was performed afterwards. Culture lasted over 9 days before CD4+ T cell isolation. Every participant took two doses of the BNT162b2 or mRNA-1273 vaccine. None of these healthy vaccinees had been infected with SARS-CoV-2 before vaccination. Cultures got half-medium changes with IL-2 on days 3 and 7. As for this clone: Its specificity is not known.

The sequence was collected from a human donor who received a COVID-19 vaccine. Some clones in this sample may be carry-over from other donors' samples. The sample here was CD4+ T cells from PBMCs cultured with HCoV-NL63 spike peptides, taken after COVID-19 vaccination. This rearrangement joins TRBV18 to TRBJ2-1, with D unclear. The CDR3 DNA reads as TGTGCCAGCTCACCTCTATACAATGAGCAGTTCTTC. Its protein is CASSPLYNEQFF.